A single sample is the source of the 20 T cell receptor beta chains below, sequenced in a study of blood T cell repertoires in COVID-19. Method: immunoSEQ multiplex PCR; TCRdb's copy keeps in-frame clones and lacks some. Altogether around 700,000 clones are present, about nine tenths being singletons, with the ten largest covering roughly 0.25%. Sequencing was performed on peripheral blood. All receptors come from a woman aged 18-29 years with acute or convalescent COVID-19.

The rearrangement uses TRBV29-1 and TRBJ1-2; maybe TRBD1 (6 bases). The V gene's germline CDR1 is SQVTM and CDR2 ANQGSEA. This CDR3 contains 14 residues. Trimming removed 3 bases at V and 5 bases at J, with 16 bases between. The CDR3 DNA reads TGCAGCGTTGATAACAGGGCCGCTGGGTATGGCTACACCTTC. Its translation is CSVDNRAAGYGYTF.

The chain is built from TRBV30 and TRBJ2-7; 7 positions agree with TRBD2. The CDR3 covers 15 residues. After removal of 3 bases from V and 1 base from J, the junction contained 9 bases not matched to a gene. Germline loops: CDR1 GTSNPN, CDR2 SVGIG (reference sequence). Here the CDR3 DNA reads TGTGCCTGGAGCGACTTGGGAGGGCCGTCCTACGAGCAGTACTTC. Its protein product is CAWSDLGGPSYEQYF.

V usage is TRBV27 and J usage is TRBJ1-1; a possible D gene is TRBD1 (6 bases). CDR3 length: 17 residues. Germline lookup yields CDR1 MNHEY and CDR2 SMNVEV (reference sequence). V lost 1 base and J 5 bases, leaving 20 bases between the germline ends. CDR3 in amino acids: CASSLLDRGRGVTEAFF. The CDR3, as DNA: TGTGCCAGCAGTTTATTAGATCGGGGCAGGGGCGTTACTGAAGCTTTCTTT.

Written as DNA, the CDR3 is TGCAGCGCCCTACAGAGCTCTGGAAACACCATATATTTT. It yields the protein CSALQSSGNTIYF. The rearrangement links TRBV29-1 to TRBJ1-3; D not certain. This CDR3 is built from 13 residues. From germline, CDR1 is SQVTM and CDR2 ANQGSEA. V was pared by 7 bases and J by 0 bases, with 10 bases between.

V gene TRBV7-2 combines with J gene TRBJ2-1; D not certain. The V end was cut by 5 bases, the J end by 6 bases, with 11 bases between. CDR3 size: 13 residues. The germline V gene has CDR1 SGHTA and CDR2 FQGNSA. CDR3 in amino acids: CASSLWPGNEQFF. The DNA for the CDR3 is TGTGCCAGCAGCCTTTGGCCGGGCAATGAGCAGTTCTTC.

V and J are TRBV15 and TRBJ1-5; 7 nucleotides agree with TRBD1. J was trimmed by 5 bases and V by 4 bases; bases with no gene match: 11. The CDR3 is made up of 16 amino acids. Looked up from germline, CDR1 is LNHNV and CDR2 is YYDKDF (reference sequence). CDR3 in amino acids: CATSKLRTGPDQPQHF. The CDR3 nucleotides read TGTGCCACCAGCAAATTGAGGACAGGCCCGGATCAGCCCCAGCATTTT.

The genes are TRBV18 and TRBJ1-1; 7 bases align to TRBD1. Germline CDR1 reads KGHSH; CDR2 reads LQKENI. The CDR3 totals 16 residues. V dropped 0 bases and J dropped 0; count of bases not matched to a gene: 4. In nucleotides, the CDR3 is TGTGCCAGCTCACCACCGGGACAGCTTATGAACACTGAAGCTTTCTTT. This codes for CASSPPGQLMNTEAFF. The whole variable domain, remainder taken from reference TRBV18 and TRBJ1-1, is NAGVMQNPRHLVRRRGQEARLRCSPMKGHSHVYWYRQLPEEGLKFMVYLQKENIIDESGMPKERFSAEFPKEGPSILRIQQVVRGDSAAYFCASSPPGQLMNTEAFFGQGTRLTVV.

The chain joins TRBV12-5 to TRBJ1-2; D is uncertain. CDR1 is LGHNT and CDR2 is FRNRAP in the germline V gene. Deletions cut 6 bases from V and 8 bases from J, with 16 bases between. The CDR3 contains 13 residues. The DNA for the CDR3 is TGTGCTAGTGGCTTCACGGTGACTCAGGGCTACACCTTC. It codes for CASGFTVTQGYTF.

The chain combines TRBV6-1 with TRBJ2-7; D is undetermined. Deletions cut 3 bases from V and 2 bases from J, with 11 bases between. Looked up from germline, CDR1 is MNHNS and CDR2 is SASEGT. This CDR3 is 14 amino acids long. CDR3 sequence reads: CASSDPLGAYEQYF. DNA for the CDR3: TGTGCCAGCAGTGACCCGCTGGGCGCCTACGAGCAGTACTTC.

The CDR3 reads CASSAGQLGNEQFF. Here the CDR3 DNA reads TGTGCCAGCAGCGCGGGACAACTAGGGAATGAGCAGTTCTTC. The chain carries TRBV9 and TRBJ2-1, with a tentative D call TRBD1 (6 bases). Germline CDR1 reads SGDLS; CDR2 reads YYNGEE. V was clipped by 3 bases and J by 7 bases, with 14 bases between them. CDR3 length: 14 residues. Drawing the rest from reference TRBV9 and TRBJ2-1, the complete variable domain is DSGVTQTPKHLITATGQRVTLRCSPRSGDLSVYWYQQSLDQGLQFLIQYYNGEERAKGNILERFSAQQFPDLHSELNLSSLELGDSALYFCASSAGQLGNEQFFGPGTRLTVL.

In regard to this clone: The sample has other DNA sequences that encode this CDR3 too. The chain recombines TRBV4-3 with TRBJ2-2, with TRBD1 as a possible D gene (5 bases). This CDR3 spans 14 amino acids. V lost 0 bases and J 4 bases, leaving 6 bases between the germline ends. Germline V lookup: CDR1 LGHNA, CDR2 YSLEER. The CDR3 here is CASSQDRGTGELFF. The CDR3 DNA sequence: TGCGCCAGCAGCCAAGATAGGGGCACCGGGGAGCTGTTTTTT.

The chain uses TRBV7-2 and TRBJ1-2; TRBD1 matches 10 bases. CDR1 and CDR2 from the germline V gene are SGHTA and FQGNSA. The CDR3 loop spans 16 amino acids. J gave up 4 bases and V 1 base, and 6 bases lay outside the gene matches. The CDR3 region has the DNA TGTGCCAGCAGCTTAGAGGGACAGGGGTTTGTCTATGGCTACACCTTC. Its translation is CASSLEGQGFVYGYTF.

As to this clone: It is unclear where the CDR3 begins or ends on the DNA, so no DNA is shown, and the CDR3 is as TCRdb lists it. J is TRBJ1-3 and V is TRBV21-1; the DNA was not used to check the table's D call, TRBD1. TRBV21-1 is noted as a pseudogene. The CDR3 extends over 16 residues, inclusive of both ends. The CDR3 protein is CASSPKTFGGGNTIYF.

The chain uses TRBV6-2 or TRBV6-3 and TRBJ2-1, with 7 bases matching TRBD2. The CDR3 is 15 amino acids. CDR1 and CDR2 from the germline V gene are MNHEY and SVGEGT. With 2 bases clipped from V and 3 bases from J, the junction kept 4 bases outside the gene matches. This CDR3 reads CASSYPWDYYNEQFF. For the CDR3, the DNA is TGTGCCAGCAGTTACCCTTGGGACTACTACAATGAGCAGTTCTTC.

This clone showed up just a few times. The chain is built from TRBV18 and TRBJ1-1; tentative D call: TRBD1 (5 bases). Germline-derived CDR1 and CDR2 are KGHSH and LQKENI. The CDR3 length is 13 residues. With 7 bases removed from V and 2 bases from J, the gap between germline ends came to 11 bases. The CDR3 loop is CASYGGKNTEAFF. The CDR3 DNA sequence: TGTGCCAGCTATGGGGGGAAAAACACTGAAGCTTTCTTT. Full variable domain (outside the CDR3, taken from reference TRBV18 and TRBJ1-1): NAGVMQNPRHLVRRRGQEARLRCSPMKGHSHVYWYRQLPEEGLKFMVYLQKENIIDESGMPKERFSAEFPKEGPSILRIQQVVRGDSAAYFCASYGGKNTEAFFGQGTRLTVV.

The chain recombines TRBV4-1 with TRBJ1-3; 12 positions agree with TRBD1. The CDR3 contains 18 residues. CDR1 and CDR2 (germline): MGHRA, YSYEKL. The V segment lost 4 bases and the J segment 3 bases; nucleotides outside the gene matches: 10. The CDR3: CASSPRDRGLSYGNTIYF. The CDR3 DNA reads TGCGCCAGCAGCCCCCGGGACAGGGGGCTTTCTTATGGAAACACCATATATTTT.

The genes are TRBV11-2 and TRBJ1-2; D is uncertain. Trimming took 3 bases from V and 5 from J, leaving 7 bases between them. The CDR3 is 12 amino acids. Germline assignment: CDR1 SGHAT and CDR2 FQNNGV. The chain's CDR3 is CASSFGSYGYTF. DNA for the CDR3: TGTGCCAGCAGCTTCGGGAGTTATGGCTACACCTTC.

The chain employs TRBV7-2 and TRBJ1-4; D is unresolved. V was pared by 1 base and J by 3 bases, with 12 bases between. The CDR3 consists of 16 residues. Germline assignment: CDR1 SGHTA and CDR2 FQGNSA. Here the CDR3 DNA reads TGTGCCAGCAGCTTAGTTTCTTGGTCGGCTAATGAAAAACTGTTTTTT. This codes for CASSLVSWSANEKLFF.

This chain uses TRBV6-5 with TRBJ1-2; 8 nucleotides match TRBD1. Trimming took 7 bases from V and 4 from J; bases not matched to a gene: 5. The CDR3 is 13 amino acids. Germline-derived CDR1 and CDR2 are MNHEY and SVGAGI. The CDR3 loop is CASTGGTGYGYTF. CDR3 bases: TGTGCCAGCACCGGCGGGACAGGCTATGGCTACACCTTC.

In its sample, this clone was seen once. This chain uses TRBV4-1 with TRBJ1-4; 7 bases are a match to TRBD1. CDR1 is MGHRA, CDR2 YSYEKL, per germline. V trimming: 3 bases; J trimming: 0 bases; junction bases outside the gene matches: 10. CDR3 length equals 18 residues. The CDR3 bases are TGCGCCAGCAGCCACGCAGGGGGAGCCCTTGCAACTAATGAAAAACTGTTTTTT. It encodes CASSHAGGALATNEKLFF.